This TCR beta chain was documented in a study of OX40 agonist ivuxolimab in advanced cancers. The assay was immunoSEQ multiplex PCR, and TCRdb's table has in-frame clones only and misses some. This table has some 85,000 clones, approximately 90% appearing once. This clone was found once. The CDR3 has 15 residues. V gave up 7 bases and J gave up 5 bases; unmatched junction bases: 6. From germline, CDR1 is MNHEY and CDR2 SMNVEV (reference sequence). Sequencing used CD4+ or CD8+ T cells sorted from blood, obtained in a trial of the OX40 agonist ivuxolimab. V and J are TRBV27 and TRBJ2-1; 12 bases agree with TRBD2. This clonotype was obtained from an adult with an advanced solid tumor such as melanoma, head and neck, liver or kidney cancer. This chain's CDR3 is CASIGLAGYHNEQFF. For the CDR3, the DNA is TGTGCCAGCATCGGACTAGCGGGGTACCACAATGAGCAGTTCTTC.